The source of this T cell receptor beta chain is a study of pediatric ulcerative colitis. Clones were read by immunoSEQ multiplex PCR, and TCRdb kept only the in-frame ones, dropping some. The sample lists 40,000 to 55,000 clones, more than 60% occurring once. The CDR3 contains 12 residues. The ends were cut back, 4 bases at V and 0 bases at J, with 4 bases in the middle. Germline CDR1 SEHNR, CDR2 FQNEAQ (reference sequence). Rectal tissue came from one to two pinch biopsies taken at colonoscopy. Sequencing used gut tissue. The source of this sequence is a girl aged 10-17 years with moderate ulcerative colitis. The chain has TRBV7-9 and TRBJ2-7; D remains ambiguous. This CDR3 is CASSSSSYEQYF. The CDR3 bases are TGTGCCAGCAGCTCCAGCTCCTACGAGCAGTACTTC.